The source of this TCR beta chain is a study of T cell responses to AZD1222 COVID-19 vaccine. Study as a whole: Pooled together were second doses at about 4 or about 12 weeks. Study-level results: Variant regions that are unmutated are reportedly the target of nearly half of spike-specific TCRs. Baseline testing showed seropositivity in only a handful of AZD1222 recipients.

Some clones are missing from TCRdb's copy, which holds only in-frame ones; the method was immunoSEQ multiplex PCR. The sample records roughly 150,000 clones, more than 70% being singletons. CDR1 is SGHDN, CDR2 FVKESK, per germline. The V gene end was trimmed by 4 bases and the J gene end by 3 bases; junction bases not matched to a gene: 5. The CDR3 length is 15 residues. In regard to this clone: Its antigen is undetermined.

The sequence was collected from an adult in good health. The genes are TRBV14 and TRBJ1-2; 10 bases are shared with TRBD1. The source was peripheral blood, collected on day 0 of AZD1222 vaccination. CDR3 amino acids: CASSRGGQGYYGYTF. The CDR3 DNA follows: TGTGCCAGCAGCCGTGGGGGACAGGGGTACTATGGCTACACCTTC. Drawing the rest from reference TRBV14 and TRBJ1-2, the complete variable domain is EAGVTQFPSHSVIEKGQTVTLRCDPISGHDNLYWYRRVMGKEIKFLLHFVKESKQDESGMPNNRFLAERTGGTYSTLKVQPAELEDSGVYFCASSRGGQGYYGYTFGSGTRLTVV.